These 3 T cell receptor beta chains originate from one sample sequenced in a study of T cells in localized non-small cell lung cancer (dated by TCRdb to 2020 to 2021). Libraries were built with the immunoSEQ multiplex PCR assay. TCRdb obtained this table from immuneACCESS and retained in-frame rearrangements with V and J assigned. These tables miss some clones; where compared with another copy, unresolved V genes account for less than half of the shortfall, and the remainder is unexplained. The sample data list tens of thousands of clones, and 85% to 90% of these were observed just once. The top ten clonotypes cover about 7% of the sample. The sample was peripheral blood, taken before any cancer treatment. The receptors come from a male donor at least 60 years old with stage I squamous cell lung carcinoma.

The rearrangement links TRBV7-2 to TRBJ2-3; D uncertain. CDR3 length: 12 residues. Deletions cut 5 bases from V and 1 base from J, with 4 bases between. CDR1 is SGHTA, CDR2 FQGNSA, per germline. In nucleotides, the CDR3 is TGTGCCAGCAGCACCCGCACAGATACGCAGTATTTT. This sequence encodes CASSTRTDTQYF.

This chain joins TRBV6-5 and TRBJ2-2; D gene unclear. CDR1 and CDR2 from the germline V gene are MNHEY and SVGAGI. V lost 7 bases, J lost 3 bases, and 12 bases lay in between. The CDR3 runs 14 residues. In nucleotides, the CDR3 is TGTGCCAGCATGAGTCAACTTCACACCGGGGAGCTGTTTTTT. Its translation is CASMSQLHTGELFF.

The chain couples TRBV7-9 to TRBJ2-1, with 16 positions matching TRBD2. Germline lookup yields CDR1 SEHNR and CDR2 FQNEAQ (reference sequence). The ends lost 5 bases at V and 8 bases at J; junction bases unmatched: 6. The CDR3 spans 16 residues. The DNA for the CDR3 is TGTGCCAGCAGCCGCGGGACTAGCGGGGGGGCCCATGAGCAGTTCTTC. This codes for CASSRGTSGGAHEQFF.